These 13 T cell receptor beta chains were sequenced from one sample in a study of cytomegalovirus exposure and HLA in healthy donors. The PCR was carried out with 60 Vbeta primers and 13 Jbeta primers. This table comes from immunoSEQ multiplex PCR, and its TCRdb copy is limited to in-frame clones, with some not included. The table shows about 140,000 clones, with approximately 78% occurring only once. The sequenced material came from PBMCs. These receptors came from a female donor in good health and CMV-seronegative.

For this clone: One junction end does not reproduce the germline sequence, and a read error may be involved. The chain joins TRBV7-6 to TRBJ1-1, with TRBD1 identical over 7 bases. The germline gives CDR1 SGHVS, CDR2 FNYEAQ. This CDR3 spans 13 amino acids. The CDR3 is CVSSLGDSTEAFF. The CDR3 nucleotides are TGTGTCAGCAGCTTGGGGGACAGCACTGAAGCTTTCTTT.

This clone appeared a single time. J is TRBJ2-7 and V is TRBV7-9; possible D gene TRBD1, 5 bases. V was cut by 8 bases and J by 6 bases, with 14 bases left in between. Germline CDR1 and CDR2: SEHNR and FQNEAQ (reference sequence). This CDR3 has 12 amino acids. This chain's CDR3 is CASGDQGCEQYF. For the CDR3, the DNA is TGTGCCAGCGGAGACCAGGGTTGCGAGCAGTACTTC.

The chain employs TRBV5-1 and TRBJ1-3; 7 nucleotides agree with TRBD1. V shed 4 bases, J shed 4 bases, and the junction held 5 bases outside the gene matches. This CDR3 is built from 14 residues. CDR1 and CDR2 from the germline V gene are SGHRS and YFSETQ. The CDR3 sequence is CASSAGQRGNTIYF. The CDR3 nucleotides read TGCGCCAGCAGCGCGGGACAGCGCGGAAACACCATATATTTT.

The chain joins TRBV18 to TRBJ2-3; 7 positions match TRBD2. This CDR3 contains 13 residues. Germline CDR1 KGHSH, CDR2 LQKENI. V gave up 3 bases and J gave up 9 bases; unmatched junction bases: 6. This chain's CDR3 is CASSPRDYLTQYF. The CDR3, as DNA: TGTGCCAGCTCACCGAGGGACTATCTGACGCAGTATTTT.

There are a few counts of this clone. The V call is TRBV2, the J call TRBJ2-7, with 11 bases lining up with TRBD1. V shed 3 bases, J shed 2 bases, and the junction held 6 bases outside the gene matches. This CDR3 contains 16 residues. Germline-derived CDR1 and CDR2 are SNHLY and FYNNEI. CDR3 region: CASSEDRGHLTYEQYF. The CDR3 DNA reads TGTGCCAGCAGTGAGGACAGGGGGCACCTTACCTACGAGCAGTACTTC.

V is TRBV25-1 and J is TRBJ1-1; 7 bases are a match to TRBD1. Germline loops: CDR1 MGHDK, CDR2 SYGVNS. This CDR3 has 15 amino acids. V shed 10 bases and J 1 base; nucleotides not matched to a gene: 12. CDR3 nucleotides: TGTGCCACCCTCCCCAACACAGGGGCGAACACTGAAGCTTTCTTT. It encodes CATLPNTGANTEAFF. Full variable domain (outside the CDR3, taken from reference TRBV25-1 and TRBJ1-1): EADIYQTPRYLVIGTGKKITLECSQTMGHDKMYWYQQDPGMELHLIHYSYGVNSTEKGDLSSESTVSRIRTEHFPLTLESARPSHTSQYLCATLPNTGANTEAFFGQGTRLTVV.

The J gene is TRBJ1-2, the V gene TRBV19, with 9 bases matching TRBD1. V dropped 8 bases and J dropped 4; count of bases not matched to a gene: 14. The CDR3 runs to 16 residues. Germline CDR1 reads LNHDA; CDR2 reads SQIVND (reference sequence). CDR3 DNA: TGTGCCAGTGCCCCAGGACAGGGGCTCCTACGCTATGGCTACACCTTC. Its translation is CASAPGQGLLRYGYTF.

In its sample, this clone was seen once. The chain recombines TRBV5-6 with TRBJ1-1; D is possibly TRBD1 (5 bases). This CDR3 is built from 14 residues. Germline CDR1 SGHDT, CDR2 YYEEEE. Trimming stripped 0 bases from V and 1 base from J, with 7 bases between. The CDR3 nucleotides are TGTGCCAGCAGCTTGGGACAGCCGAACACTGAAGCTTTCTTT. Translation gives CASSLGQPNTEAFF.

The chain is built from TRBV5-1 and TRBJ1-5, with D possibly TRBD1 on 5 matching bases. V was shortened by 0 bases and J by 3 bases, with 10 bases between the two germline ends. Germline lookup yields CDR1 SGHRS and CDR2 YFSETQ. The CDR3 has 15 amino acids. This CDR3 is CASSLGTGINQPQHF. The CDR3 DNA follows: TGCGCCAGCAGCTTGGGAACAGGAATCAATCAGCCCCAGCATTTT.

V gene TRBV7-9 combines with J gene TRBJ2-1; D unclear. Germline values: CDR1 SEHNR, CDR2 FQNEAQ (reference sequence). The V end lost 8 bases, the J end lost 5 bases, and 10 bases lay between the germline ends. The CDR3 runs 12 residues. The CDR3 reads CASPTLNNEQFF. The CDR3 bases are TGTGCCAGCCCCACTTTGAACAATGAGCAGTTCTTC.

The chain carries TRBV9 and TRBJ2-2; TRBD1 agrees at 8 bases. J gave up 4 bases and V 2 bases, and 10 bases lay outside the gene matches. The CDR3 loop spans 17 amino acids. Germline lookup yields CDR1 SGDLS and CDR2 YYNGEE. DNA for the CDR3: TGTGCCAGCAGCGTCAAGACAGGGGTTTGGCCCACCGGGGAGCTGTTTTTT. Amino acid sequence: CASSVKTGVWPTGELFF.

To note about this clone: At one end the junction does not follow the germline gene, possibly because of a read error. CDR3 nucleotides: TGCGCCAGCAGCTTGGCGTCAATCGGCGCCTCCAAACGAGGCTACGGGCAGTACTTC. This gives the protein CASSLASIGASKRGYGQYF. The chain combines TRBV5-1 with TRBJ2-7; D remains unclear. The germline V gene has CDR1 SGHRS and CDR2 YFSETQ. The CDR3 runs 19 residues.

The gene calls are TRBV27 and TRBJ1-6; 7 bases agree with TRBD1. Germline V gene sequence: CDR1 MNHEY, CDR2 SMNVEV (reference sequence). The V segment lost 5 bases and the J segment 7 bases; nucleotides outside the gene matches: 8. The CDR3 extends over 15 amino acids. The CDR3 loop reads CASSPDRDRNSPLHF. The CDR3 coding sequence is TGTGCCAGCAGTCCCGACAGGGACCGGAATTCACCCCTCCACTTT.